This T cell receptor beta chain was identified during a study of T-cell reconstitution after alpha-beta-depleted transplantation in children. Germline loops: CDR1 DFQATT, CDR2 SNEGSKA (reference sequence). The CDR3 runs to 14 residues. V was pared by 6 bases and J by 1 base, with 16 bases between. A remark on this clonotype: What it binds is unknown.

Study-wide results and caveats: At one year after transplant, newly produced T cells mostly accounted for T-cell counts and diversity. Several hundred expanded graft clones reportedly gave rise to the alpha-beta T cells present about two months after transplant.

Unique molecular identifiers were incorporated when the TCRbeta library was constructed. TCRdb fed the PCR reads into MiXCR, producing one record per CDR3 protein. The data hold about 240,000 distinct CDR3 sequences, with over 20% observed a single time. The rearrangement joins TRBV20-1 to TRBJ2-7; D not certain. The sample consisted of PBMCs, taken before TCRalphabeta/CD19-depleted stem cell transplant. The source is a girl aged 2-9 years with Fanconi anemia, due to receive a stem cell transplant. For the CDR3, the DNA is TGCAGTGCCCCAAGCGAACGGATTTCCTACGAGCAGTACTTC. Translated: CSAPSERISYEQYF.